The sequence of this TCR beta chain was determined in a study of cytomegalovirus exposure and HLA in healthy donors. Study-wide results and limits: TCR beta chains numbering under 200 were designated cytomegalovirus-associated. In an earlier analysis, productive rearrangement rates for most beta V segments clustered near 87% or 30%. Evidence from a later analysis indicated that most CMV-associated TCR beta chains looked HLA-restricted. Later genetic work tied a missense DCLRE1C variant to beta-chain V and J trimming.

V was pared by 3 bases and J by 4 bases, with 5 bases of the junction left unmatched. This CDR3 region has 15 residues. Germline V gives CDR1 SGHNT, CDR2 YENEEA. PCR was performed using 60 Vbeta and 13 Jbeta primers. The protocol was immunoSEQ multiplex PCR, while the TCRdb copy is restricted to in-frame clones and leaves out a portion. The sample records some 77,000 clones, about 71% being singletons. This clone was detected only a few times. No antigen is known for it. This TCR came from a woman aged 40 to 50 in good health and CMV-seronegative. The sample taken for sequencing was PBMCs. The chain carries TRBV11-3 and TRBJ2-3, with 9 bases aligning to TRBD2. CDR3 sequence: CASSFGGGAPDTQYF. The CDR3 DNA reads TGTGCCAGCAGCTTCGGCGGGGGGGCCCCAGATACGCAGTATTTT.